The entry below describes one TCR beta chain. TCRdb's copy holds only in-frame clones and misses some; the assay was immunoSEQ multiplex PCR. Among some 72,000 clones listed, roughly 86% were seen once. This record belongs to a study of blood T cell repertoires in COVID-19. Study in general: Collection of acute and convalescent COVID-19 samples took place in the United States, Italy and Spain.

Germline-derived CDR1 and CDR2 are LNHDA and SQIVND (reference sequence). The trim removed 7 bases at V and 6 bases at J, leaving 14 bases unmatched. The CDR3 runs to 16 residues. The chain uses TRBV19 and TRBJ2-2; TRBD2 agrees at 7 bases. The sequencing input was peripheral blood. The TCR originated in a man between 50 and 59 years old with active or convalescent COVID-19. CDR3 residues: CASKPRHFGLAGELFF. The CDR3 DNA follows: TGTGCCAGTAAGCCGCGGCATTTCGGACTAGCCGGGGAGCTGTTTTTT.